This entry lists 10 T cell receptor beta chains sequenced from one sample in a study of response to subunit inactivated influenza vaccine. TCRdb ran MiXCR on the RT-PCR reads and lists one entry per CDR3 protein. The sample contains under 550,000 distinct CDR3 sequences, roughly 7.9% of which appear only once. The sequencing used PBMCs from blood, collected 23 to 25 months after vaccination. Receptors were obtained from a man aged 50 to 69 who received an inactivated influenza vaccine.

This clonotype turned up a few times. The rearrangement joins TRBV5-1 to TRBJ1-1; D unclear. There are 14 residues in the CDR3. Germline values: CDR1 SGHRS, CDR2 YFSETQ. V gave up 2 bases and J gave up 11 bases, with 19 bases separating them. Written as DNA, the CDR3 is TGCGCCAGCAGCTTATTGTACGACGGGAGGTATGCTTTCTTT. Translated: CASSLLYDGRYAFF.

Only a few counts were recorded for this clonotype. V is TRBV19 and J is TRBJ2-1; no firm D call. The V gene lost 0 bases and the J gene lost 0 bases, with 6 bases spanning the gap. The CDR3 sequence is 15 residues long. The germline CDR1 and CDR2 sequences are LNHDA and SQIVND (reference sequence). This CDR3 is CASSIEQRSYNEQFF. CDR3 sequence (DNA): TGTGCCAGTAGTATAGAACAGCGCTCCTACAATGAGCAGTTCTTC.

The chain couples TRBV25-1 to TRBJ2-5; D is unresolved. Germline V gene data show CDR1 as MGHDK and CDR2 as SYGVNS. The CDR3 runs to 15 residues. V lost 1 base, J lost 5 bases, and 14 bases lay in between. CDR3 sequence reads: CASSEWWGGVETQYF. CDR3 bases: TGTGCCAGCAGTGAATGGTGGGGTGGTGTGGAGACCCAGTACTTC. Full variable domain (remainder filled in from reference TRBV25-1 and TRBJ2-5): EADIYQTPRYLVIGTGKKITLECSQTMGHDKMYWYQQDPGMELHLIHYSYGVNSTEKGDLSSESTVSRIRTEHFPLTLESARPSHTSQYLCASSEWWGGVETQYFGPGTRLLVL.

This clonotype was seen only a few times. The V and J genes are TRBV10-3 and TRBJ1-2, with 7 bases lining up with TRBD1. In germline, CDR1 is ENHRY, CDR2 SYGVKD. The V gene end was trimmed by 2 bases and the J gene end by 3 bases; junction bases not matched to a gene: 18. CDR3 length: 19 residues. The CDR3 sequence is CAISEQPTLLGQADYGYTF. Written as DNA, the CDR3 is TGTGCCATCAGTGAGCAGCCCACCCTGCTTGGACAGGCCGACTATGGCTACACCTTC.

This clonotype was seen many times. The V and J genes are TRBV6-1 and TRBJ2-7; weak D call: TRBD2 (5 bases). The CDR3 is 14 residues long. V lost 0 bases and J lost 0, with 6 bases in between. From germline, CDR1 is MNHNS and CDR2 SASEGT. CDR3 DNA sequence: TGTGCCAGCAGTGAAGCAGGGAGCTCCTACGAGCAGTACTTC. It is translated as CASSEAGSSYEQYF.

This clonotype was counted many times. The chain has TRBV3-1 and TRBJ1-1; perhaps TRBD1 as D (5 bases). Germline V gene data show CDR1 as LGHDT and CDR2 as YNNKEL (reference sequence). The CDR3 runs 14 residues. Trimming removed 4 bases at V and 2 bases at J, with 11 bases between. CDR3 sequence reads: CASSLLGANTEAFF. CDR3 in DNA: TGTGCCAGCAGCCTCCTAGGGGCCAACACTGAAGCTTTCTTT.

Here the CDR3 reads CASSLPRAGMGNEQFF. The CDR3 DNA follows: TGTGCCAGCAGCCTGCCCCGGGCTGGGATGGGCAATGAGCAGTTCTTC. The chain has TRBV5-5 and TRBJ2-1; D call uncertain. Trimming removed 4 bases at V and 6 bases at J, with 20 bases between. The CDR3 loop spans 16 amino acids. Looked up from germline, CDR1 is SGHKS and CDR2 is YYEKEE (reference sequence).

This clonotype was counted ten times or more. V usage is TRBV12-3 or TRBV12-4 and J usage is TRBJ1-4, with D possibly TRBD1 on 6 matching bases. The ends were cut back, 2 bases at V and 8 bases at J, with 9 bases in the middle. This CDR3 is built from 13 residues. For the CDR3, the DNA is TGTGCCAGCAGTTTAAGGGACATAGAAAAACTGTTTTTT. Translating gives CASSLRDIEKLFF.

This clonotype appeared many times. V usage is TRBV5-1 and J usage is TRBJ1-6; D not resolved. Germline-derived CDR1 and CDR2 are SGHRS and YFSETQ. CDR3 length: 16 amino acids. Trimming shortened V by 1 base and J by 0 bases, and 8 bases separated the two germline ends. This chain's CDR3 is CASSLRSSSYNSPLHF. The CDR3 DNA is TGCGCCAGCAGCTTGAGGAGTAGCTCCTATAATTCACCCCTCCACTTT.

This clonotype occurred a few times. The rearrangement joins TRBV12-3 or TRBV12-4 to TRBJ2-7; no clear D. The CDR3 spans 12 residues. The germline V and J ends were trimmed by 7 bases and 7 bases, with 14 bases remaining between them. The DNA for the CDR3 is TGTGCCAGCACCCAGCCCCCTCGGGAGCAGTACTTC. It codes for CASTQPPREQYF.